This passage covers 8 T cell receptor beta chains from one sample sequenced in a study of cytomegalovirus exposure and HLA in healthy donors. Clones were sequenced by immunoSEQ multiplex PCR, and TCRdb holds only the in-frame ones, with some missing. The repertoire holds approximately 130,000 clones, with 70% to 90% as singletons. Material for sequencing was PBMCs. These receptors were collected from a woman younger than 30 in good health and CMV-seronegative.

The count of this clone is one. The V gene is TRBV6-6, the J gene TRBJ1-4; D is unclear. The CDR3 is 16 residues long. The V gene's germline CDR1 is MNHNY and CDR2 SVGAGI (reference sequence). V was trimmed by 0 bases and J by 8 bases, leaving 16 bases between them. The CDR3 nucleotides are TGTGCCAGCAGTTACTCGAACGGGATTGTTGGGGAAAAACTGTTTTTT. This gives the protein CASSYSNGIVGEKLFF.

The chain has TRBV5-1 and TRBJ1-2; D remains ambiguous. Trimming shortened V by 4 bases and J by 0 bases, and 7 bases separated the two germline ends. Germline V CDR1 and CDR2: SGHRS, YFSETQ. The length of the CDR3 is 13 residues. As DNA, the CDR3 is TGCGCCAGCAGCACGGTTGCTAACTATGGCTACACCTTC. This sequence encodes CASSTVANYGYTF.

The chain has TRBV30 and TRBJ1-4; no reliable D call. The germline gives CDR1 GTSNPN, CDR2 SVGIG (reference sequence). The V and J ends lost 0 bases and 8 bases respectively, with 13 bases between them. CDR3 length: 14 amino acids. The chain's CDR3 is CAWSVGRRGEKLFF. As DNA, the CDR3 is TGTGCCTGGAGTGTCGGCAGGCGTGGCGAAAAACTGTTTTTT.

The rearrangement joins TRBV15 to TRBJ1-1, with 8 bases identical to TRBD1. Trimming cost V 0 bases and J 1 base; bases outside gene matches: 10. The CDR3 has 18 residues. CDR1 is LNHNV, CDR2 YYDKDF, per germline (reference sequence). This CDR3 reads CATSRDYRRTGPNTEAFF. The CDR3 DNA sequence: TGTGCCACCAGCAGAGATTACCGGCGGACAGGGCCGAACACTGAAGCTTTCTTT.

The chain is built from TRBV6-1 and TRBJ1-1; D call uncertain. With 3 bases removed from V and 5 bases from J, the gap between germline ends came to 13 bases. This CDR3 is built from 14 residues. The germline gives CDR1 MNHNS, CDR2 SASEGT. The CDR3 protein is CASSDAGFGTEAFF. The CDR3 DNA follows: TGTGCCAGCAGTGATGCGGGATTTGGGACTGAAGCTTTCTTT.

CDR3 sequence: CASSSLALSGYSYEQYF. The CDR3, as DNA: TGTGCCAGCAGTTCGTTAGCCCTTAGCGGTTACTCCTACGAGCAGTACTTC. The rearrangement links TRBV28 to TRBJ2-7; a possible D gene is TRBD2 (6 bases). The CDR3 is made up of 17 amino acids. CDR1 MDHEN and CDR2 SYDVKM come from the germline V gene. The ends were cut back, 4 bases at V and 0 bases at J, with 19 bases in the middle. The variable domain in full, completed from reference TRBV28 and TRBJ2-7, reads DVKVTQSSRYLVKRTGEKVFLECVQDMDHENMFWYRQDPGLGLRLIYFSYDVKMKEKGDIPEGYSVSREKKERFSLILESASTNQTSMYLCASSSLALSGYSYEQYFGPGTRLTVT.

CDR3 amino acids: CASSSGTGGFNEQFF. The CDR3 DNA is TGTGCCAGCAGTTCCGGGACAGGGGGATTCAATGAGCAGTTCTTC. The chain couples TRBV28 to TRBJ2-1, with TRBD1 identical over 11 bases. From germline, CDR1 is MDHEN and CDR2 SYDVKM. The CDR3 runs 15 residues. With V trimmed by 4 bases and J by 6 bases, 5 bases remained unmatched.

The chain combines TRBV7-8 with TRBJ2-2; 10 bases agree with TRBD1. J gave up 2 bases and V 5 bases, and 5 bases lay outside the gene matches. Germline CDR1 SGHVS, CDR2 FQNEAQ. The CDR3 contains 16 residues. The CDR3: CASSPRQGANTGELFF. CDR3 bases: TGTGCCAGCAGCCCTCGACAGGGGGCCAACACCGGGGAGCTGTTTTTT.